The rows below give T cell receptor beta chains drawn from one sample of a study of CD8 T cells in ankylosing spondylitis. TCRdb used MiXCR to reprocess the 5' RACE reads, holding one entry per CDR3 protein. The repertoire holds over 100,000 distinct CDR3 sequences, over 6% seen once, with approximately 12% in the top ten. Source material: blood, either unsorted or a sorted T cell fraction (not recorded which). The receptor source for this set is a male donor with ankylosing spondylitis or in good health (not recorded which). Both conserved end residues are part of each CDR3. The D gene is left open where the match is weak. Only some rows state a clone size, as once, few, many or a class for expanded clones.

TRBV12-3/TRBV12-4	many	NA	TRBJ1-1	TGTGCCAGCAACCCTAGGGGGGACACTGAAGCTTTCTTT	CASNPRGDTEAFF
TRBV29-1	many	NA	TRBJ2-2	TGCAGCGGCCTGGGGGGCTTCACCGGGGAGCTGTTTTTT	CSGLGGFTGELFF
TRBV18	NA	NA	TRBJ2-6	TGTGCCAGCTCACTAGAGGTCAACTCTGGGGCCAACGTCCTGACTTTC	CASSLEVNSGANVLTF
TRBV6-5	many	NA	TRBJ1-2	TGTGCCAGCAGTTACGACGGTAACTATGGCTACACCTTC	CASSYDGNYGYTF
TRBV7-9	many	NA	TRBJ1-3	TGTGCCAGCAGCTTGGGAGGAAACACCATATATTTT	CASSLGGNTIYF
TRBV20-1	many	NA	TRBJ2-1	TGCAGTGCTCAAAGGGGGTCCCTCTCCTACAATGAGCAGTTCTTC	CSAQRGSLSYNEQFF
TRBV12-3/TRBV12-4	many	TRBD2	TRBJ2-2	TGTGCCAGCAGCACGACTAGCGGGAGGCCCACCGGGGAGCTGTTTTTT	CASSTTSGRPTGELFF
TRBV5-1	many	NA	TRBJ2-3	TGCGCCAGCAGCTTAGAGACAGGATACACAGATACGCAGTATTTT	CASSLETGYTDTQYF
TRBV7-2	NA	NA	TRBJ1-5	TGTGCCAGCTCTGGGGGGTGGAATCAGCCCCAGCATTTT	CASSGGWNQPQHF
TRBV24-1	many	NA	TRBJ2-7	TGTGCCACGAGTAGCGGCTCCTACGAGCAGTACTTC	CATSSGSYEQYF
TRBV5-1	many	NA	TRBJ1-5	TGCGCCAGCAGTCCGGACCCGGGTGCGAATCAGCCCCAGCATTTT	CASSPDPGANQPQHF
TRBV5-1	few	NA	TRBJ2-7	TGCGCCAGCAGCTTGGGAATCGGAGGGCCAGACGAGCAGTACTTC	CASSLGIGGPDEQYF
TRBV10-3	many	TRBD1	TRBJ1-3	TGTGCCATCACCGGGGACAGGGGGAACACCATATATTTT	CAITGDRGNTIYF
TRBV18	NA	NA	TRBJ2-7	TGTGCCAGCTCAGTCACCGACTCCTACGAGCAGTACTTC	CASSVTDSYEQYF
TRBV11-2	many	NA	TRBJ2-1	TGTGCCAGCAGCTTAGAATGGAGACAGGGAGGTTACAATGAGCAGTTCTTC	CASSLEWRQGGYNEQFF
TRBV10-3	many	NA	TRBJ1-2	TGTGCCATCACTCCCCACGAGGGGCAGGGTCACTATGGCTACACCTTC	CAITPHEGQGHYGYTF
TRBV28	many	NA	TRBJ2-4	TGTGCCAGCAGACTCGACAGGCGGAACATTCAGTACTTC	CASRLDRRNIQYF
TRBV20-1	many	NA	TRBJ1-4	TGCAGTGCGGAGGCGGCAACTAATGAAAAACTGTTTTTT	CSAEAATNEKLFF
TRBV7-7	many	NA	TRBJ2-4	TGTGCTAGCAGCCCCTCCCCCGCGGACGCCAAAAACATTCAGTACTTC	CASSPSPADAKNIQYF
TRBV12-3/TRBV12-4	many	NA	TRBJ2-1	TGTGCCAGCAATGCAGGGATCGGCTGGGGGGAGCAGTTCTTC	CASNAGIGWGEQFF
TRBV5-1	many	TRBD1	TRBJ2-3	TGCGCCAGCTCCGAGGACAGGGCGGACACAGATACGCAGTATTTT	CASSEDRADTDTQYF
TRBV12-3/TRBV12-4	many	NA	TRBJ2-7	TGTGCCAGCAGTTTAGGAGCGTCCGAGCAGTACTTC	CASSLGASEQYF
TRBV3-1	many	NA	TRBJ1-1	TGTGCCAGCAGCCAAGGGATGCCGGGGCTGAACACTGAAGCTTTCTTT	CASSQGMPGLNTEAFF
TRBV14	many	NA	TRBJ2-6	TGTGCCAGCAGCCGATACGACACCGGGGCCAACGTCCTGACTTTC	CASSRYDTGANVLTF
TRBV20-1	many	TRBD2	TRBJ2-5	TGCAGTGCTCAAACTAGCGGTAGGGAGACCCAGTACTTC	CSAQTSGRETQYF
TRBV20-1	many	NA	TRBJ2-3	TGCAGTGCCGCCGTAGGGGGAAGCACAGATACGCAGTATTTT	CSAAVGGSTDTQYF
TRBV30	NA	NA	TRBJ2-7	TGTGCCTGGACCCCGAGGTTAGGCTACGAGCAGTACTTC	CAWTPRLGYEQYF
TRBV5-1	many	TRBD1	TRBJ2-7	TGCGCCAGCAGCTTGGACAGGGGATACGAGCAGTACTTC	CASSLDRGYEQYF
TRBV28	many	TRBD2	TRBJ2-7	TGTGCCAGCACCCGAAGAACCCTGCTAGCGGGGGAGTCGAACGAGCAGTACTTC	CASTRRTLLAGESNEQYF
TRBV12-3/TRBV12-4	many	NA	TRBJ1-2	TGTGCCAGCACCTCAAATAACTATGGCTACACCTTC	CASTSNNYGYTF
TRBV5-1	many	NA	TRBJ1-2	TGCGCCAGCAGCTTTCAGGGGCCGGATGGCTACACCTTC	CASSFQGPDGYTF
TRBV7-2	many	NA	TRBJ1-5	TGTGCCAGCAGCCGGGACGCGTCAAGGGATCAGCCCCAGCATTTT	CASSRDASRDQPQHF
TRBV20-1	many	TRBD2	TRBJ2-5	TGCAGTGCTCGTTGGACTAGCGCGTCGGGGACCCAGTACTTC	CSARWTSASGTQYF
TRBV20-1	many	TRBD2	TRBJ2-3	TGCAGTGCTTCGACTAGCGGGGACCCCACGGATACGCAGTATTTT	CSASTSGDPTDTQYF
TRBV5-1	many	TRBD1	TRBJ2-7	TGCGCCAGCAGCGGGGGACAGACCTACGAGCAGTACTTC	CASSGGQTYEQYF
TRBV5-1	many	NA	TRBJ1-1	TGCGCCAGCAGCTCCTCGGCAGGGTCCACTGAAGCTTTCTTT	CASSSSAGSTEAFF
TRBV28	many	NA	TRBJ1-2	TGTGCCAGCAGCCCCCTCGGGTATAACTATGGCTACACCTTC	CASSPLGYNYGYTF
TRBV18	NA	TRBD2	TRBJ2-3	TGTGCCAGCTCACCAAAACTAGCGGGGGCGAGCACAGATACGCAGTATTTT	CASSPKLAGASTDTQYF
TRBV20-1	many	NA	TRBJ2-7	TGCAGTGCCGAGGGCGGGTACGAGCAGTACTTC	CSAEGGYEQYF
TRBV5-1	many	NA	TRBJ1-2	TGCGCCAGCAGCTGGGCAGGTTCATCTAACTATGGCTACACCTTC	CASSWAGSSNYGYTF
TRBV5-1	many	NA	TRBJ2-3	TGCGCCAGCAGCTTGGCCGGAGGACTAACCCATTCCACAGATACGCAGTATTTT	CASSLAGGLTHSTDTQYF
TRBV5-1	few	NA	TRBJ2-5	TGCGCCAGCAGCGCCGCCAATGGGGTTGGATGGGCGGAGACCCAGTACTTC	CASSAANGVGWAETQYF
TRBV20-1	many	TRBD1	TRBJ2-2	TGCAGTGCTAGAAAGACCGGGACAGGAAGCACCGGGGAGCTGTTTTTT	CSARKTGTGSTGELFF
TRBV20-1	many	TRBD1	TRBJ2-5	TGCAGTGCCGCGAAAGGACAGGGGCTGGAGACCCAGTACTTC	CSAAKGQGLETQYF
TRBV7-2	many	TRBD1	TRBJ1-5	TGTGCCAGCAGCTTCTCTGGGACAGCCAAAAATCAGCCCCAGCATTTT	CASSFSGTAKNQPQHF
TRBV20-1	many	TRBD1	TRBJ1-2	TGCAGTGCCCGGGGAGGGGGCTCTTCTGGCTACACCTTC	CSARGGGSSGYTF
TRBV5-5	many	TRBD1	TRBJ1-2	TGTGCCAGCAGCTTTGAGGGGGCCCTAAAAACTTATGGCTACACCTTC	CASSFEGALKTYGYTF
TRBV2	few	NA	TRBJ2-7	TGTGCCAGCAGTGCCCGCGGTCATTCCGACTACGAGCAGTACTTC	CASSARGHSDYEQYF
TRBV11-2	many	TRBD2	TRBJ2-2	TGTGCCAGCGGGGGGGAGGGCCCAACCGGGGAGCTGTTTTTT	CASGGEGPTGELFF